A single sample gave rise to the 32 T cell receptor beta chains below, sequenced in a study of vaccination effects on CD4 cells after COVID-19. Antigen-specific CD4+ T cell clonotypes were called by their expansion after viral peptide-pool culture in ViraFEST. After roughly 9 days in culture, the CD4+ T cells were isolated. As their vaccination, participants received two doses of either BNT162b2 or mRNA-1273. TCRdb keeps only in-frame clones here, not all; method: immunoSEQ multiplex PCR. Of about 66,000 clones in the sample, under 85% were seen once. These receptors have no known antigen. Sample: CD4+ T cells from PBMCs cultured with HCoV-OC43 spike peptides, taken after COVID-19 vaccination. Subset of the sample: HCoV-OC43 spike overlapping peptide pool stimulation. Source of these receptors: a human donor who received a COVID-19 vaccine.

The rearrangement links TRBV25-1 to TRBJ1-4, with 7 bases fitting TRBD1. Germline-derived CDR1 and CDR2 are MGHDK and SYGVNS. This CDR3 has 14 residues. V dropped 6 bases and J dropped 6; count of bases not matched to a gene: 7. The CDR3 loop is CASSPTGSDEKLFF. CDR3 nucleotides: TGTGCCAGCAGCCCGACAGGGTCAGATGAAAAACTGTTTTTT.

The genes are TRBV6-5 and TRBJ1-3; a possible D gene is TRBD1 (6 bases). The CDR3 sequence is 15 residues long. Looked up from germline, CDR1 is MNHEY and CDR2 is SVGAGI. Between the trimmed V and J ends, which lost 4 bases and 0 bases, there was a span of 10 bases. The DNA for the CDR3 is TGTGCCAGCAGTTTCGGGGGCCTCTCTGGAAACACCATATATTTT. It encodes CASSFGGLSGNTIYF.

This chain connects TRBV7-2 to TRBJ2-5; 8 nucleotides align to TRBD1. Germline CDR1 SGHTA, CDR2 FQGNSA. CDR3 length: 15 residues. V shed 2 bases and J 5 bases; nucleotides not matched to a gene: 7. The CDR3 reads CASSLNSGGGETQYF. The DNA of the CDR3 is TGTGCCAGCAGCTTAAATTCAGGGGGCGGGGAGACCCAGTACTTC.

The V call is TRBV20-1, the J call TRBJ1-1; D is ambiguous. CDR3 length: 11 residues. Deletions cut 6 bases from V and 7 bases from J, with 12 bases between. Germline CDR1 and CDR2: DFQATT and SNEGSKA (reference sequence). CDR3 sequence (DNA): TGCAGTGCCCGGAATCAGAATGAAGCTTTCTTT. The encoded protein is CSARNQNEAFF.

The sample holds one count of this clone. The chain employs TRBV6-5 and TRBJ2-7; no clear D. This CDR3 spans 14 amino acids. CDR1 and CDR2 from the germline V gene are MNHEY and SVGAGI. V was shortened by 5 bases and J by 0 bases, with 11 bases between the two germline ends. The CDR3 sequence is CASSLVGNSYEQYV. The CDR3 DNA is TGTGCCAGCAGTCTCGTGGGGAACTCCTACGAGCAGTACGTC.

This clone has only a few counts. This chain links TRBV28 with TRBJ1-1; TRBD1 is a possible D gene (6 bases). The germline V gene encodes CDR1 MDHEN and CDR2 SYDVKM. CDR3 length: 14 residues. V was trimmed by 3 bases and J by 4 bases, leaving 12 bases between them. The CDR3 region has the DNA TGTGCCAGCAGTTTTCAGCAGGGGTTCACTGAAGCTTTCTTT. This gives the protein CASSFQQGFTEAFF. The full variable domain, its missing parts supplied by reference TRBV28 and TRBJ1-1, is DVKVTQSSRYLVKRTGEKVFLECVQDMDHENMFWYRQDPGLGLRLIYFSYDVKMKEKGDIPEGYSVSREKKERFSLILESASTNQTSMYLCASSFQQGFTEAFFGQGTRLTVV.

This CDR3 reads CASSPTGTSGGTSYNEQFF. CDR3 bases: TGCGCCAGCAGCCCGACCGGGACTAGCGGGGGGACCTCCTACAATGAGCAGTTCTTC. The chain carries TRBV4-1 and TRBJ2-1, with 15 bases fitting TRBD2. The V segment lost 4 bases and the J segment 0 bases; nucleotides outside the gene matches: 7. The CDR3 consists of 19 residues. Germline CDR1 is MGHRA and CDR2 is YSYEKL.

The chain links TRBV2 to TRBJ2-2; 7 positions match TRBD1. V lost 3 bases to trimming and J lost 7 bases; unmatched junction nucleotides: 5. Germline CDR1 and CDR2: SNHLY and FYNNEI. CDR3 size: 14 residues. CDR3 residues: CASSDVRGYGELFF. In nucleotides, the CDR3 is TGTGCCAGCAGTGACGTCAGGGGGTACGGGGAGCTGTTTTTT.

CDR3 residues: CSASGGNTEAFF. DNA for the CDR3: TGCAGTGCTAGTGGGGGCAACACTGAAGCTTTCTTT. The chain uses TRBV20-1 and TRBJ1-1, with D maybe TRBD1 (6 bases). Germline CDR1 reads DFQATT; CDR2 reads SNEGSKA (reference sequence). This CDR3 region has 12 residues. V was clipped by 3 bases and J by 2 bases, with 7 bases between them.

In this sample, this clone turned up once. The CDR3 DNA follows: TGCGCCAGCAGCTTGCAAGCAAACGGGCTAGATACGCAGTATTTT. Its protein product is CASSLQANGLDTQYF. This chain connects TRBV5-1 to TRBJ2-3, with D uncertain. The CDR3 contains 15 residues. CDR1 and CDR2 (germline): SGHRS, YFSETQ. V lost 1 base and J 5 bases, leaving 14 bases between the germline ends.

The chain carries TRBV7-9 and TRBJ2-5; unclear D gene. The germline V and J ends were trimmed by 4 bases and 3 bases, with 3 bases remaining between them. This CDR3 has 11 residues. The germline V gene has CDR1 SEHNR and CDR2 FQNEAQ (reference sequence). The CDR3 reads CASSSKETQYF. As DNA, the CDR3 is TGTGCCAGCAGCTCTAAAGAGACCCAGTACTTC.

This clone was found once. The chain recombines TRBV10-3 with TRBJ2-7; TRBD1 matches 7 bases. V lost 3 bases, J lost 5 bases, and 4 bases stayed unmatched. This CDR3 is 13 amino acids long. Per germline, CDR1 ENHRY and CDR2 SYGVKD. In nucleotides, the CDR3 is TGTGCCATCAGTGAAACAGGGGACCACGAGCAGTACGTC. Protein product: CAISETGDHEQYV.

The rearrangement uses TRBV7-2 and TRBJ2-6; no definite D call. Germline-derived CDR1 and CDR2 are SGHTA and FQGNSA. V lost 1 base and J 4 bases, leaving 14 bases between the germline ends. There are 17 residues in the CDR3. Written as DNA, the CDR3 is TGTGCCAGCAGCTTAGAAAACTTCATTGCGGGGGCCAACGTCCTGACTTTC. Translation: CASSLENFIAGANVLTF.

This chain uses TRBV2 with TRBJ1-1; 7 nucleotides match TRBD1. The CDR3 loop spans 13 amino acids. V lost 6 bases, J lost 7 bases, and 8 bases stayed unmatched. Germline V gene sequence: CDR1 SNHLY, CDR2 FYNNEI. CDR3 bases: TGTGCCAGCAGCGGGGACAGCCCTAGTGAAGCTTTCTTT. It specifies CASSGDSPSEAFF.

CDR3 region: CASRDRGGNTIYF. CDR3 bases: TGTGCCAGCAGGGACAGGGGTGGAAACACCATATATTTT. V and J are TRBV28 and TRBJ1-3; 9 positions match TRBD1. Per the germline V gene, CDR1 is MDHEN and CDR2 is SYDVKM. CDR3 length equals 13 residues. Trimming removed 6 bases from V and 3 bases from J; junction bases left unmatched: 0.

This clone occurred once. This chain joins TRBV30 and TRBJ2-5, with D perhaps matching TRBD2 (7 bases). The length of the CDR3 is 16 residues. Trimming took 2 bases from V and 4 from J, leaving 20 bases between them. Germline loops: CDR1 GTSNPN, CDR2 SVGIG (reference sequence). The DNA for the CDR3 is TGTGCCTGGAGTCCCCGGGGAGCGGGGACACTAGAGACCCAGTACTTC. As protein: CAWSPRGAGTLETQYF.

The J gene is TRBJ2-5, the V gene TRBV10-2, with D possibly TRBD1 on 6 matching bases. V was shortened by 5 bases and J by 2 bases, with 15 bases between the two germline ends. The CDR3 sequence is 15 residues long. Per the germline V gene, CDR1 is WSHSY and CDR2 is SAAADI. As DNA, the CDR3 is TGCGCCAGCAGTAAAAAAACAGGGCCACAAGAGACCCAGTACTTC. This gives the protein CASSKKTGPQETQYF.

The CDR3 DNA reads as TGTGCCAGCAGCCGTCGGGTGGAGGAGACCCAGTACTTC. This codes for CASSRRVEETQYF. The rearrangement joins TRBV14 to TRBJ2-5, with D uncertain. V lost 4 bases and J lost 5, with 11 bases in between. CDR1 is SGHDN, CDR2 FVKESK, per germline. The CDR3 is 13 amino acids.

The chain carries TRBV28 and TRBJ2-1; D ambiguous. V was pared by 3 bases and J by 7 bases, with 13 bases between. The CDR3 sequence is 14 residues long. CDR1 is MDHEN and CDR2 is SYDVKM in the germline V gene. Here the CDR3 reads CASSLATPRNEQFF. The DNA of the CDR3 is TGTGCCAGCAGTTTGGCCACCCCCCGGAATGAGCAGTTCTTC.

This sequence joins TRBV7-8 and TRBJ2-1, with 8 bases aligning to TRBD1. The CDR3 has 16 amino acids. Trimming removed 3 bases from V and 9 bases from J; junction bases left unmatched: 13. Germline V gives CDR1 SGHVS, CDR2 FQNEAQ. The CDR3 DNA follows: TGTGCCAGCAGCTTCAGGTCGACAGGGGCTTTGGGTGAGCAGTTCTTC. Encoded protein: CASSFRSTGALGEQFF.

The chain is built from TRBV29-1 and TRBJ1-3; maybe TRBD1 (6 bases). This CDR3 comprises 16 residues. The V gene lost 4 bases and the J gene lost 2 bases, with 18 bases spanning the gap. Germline V lookup: CDR1 SQVTM, CDR2 ANQGSEA. DNA of the CDR3: TGCAGCGTTGTTCTTATGGAGGGGGTCGCTGGAAACACCATATATTTT. Its translation: CSVVLMEGVAGNTIYF.

J is TRBJ1-1 and V is TRBV7-2, with D maybe TRBD1 (6 bases). The V gene's germline CDR1 is SGHTA and CDR2 FQGNSA. CDR3 size: 15 residues. V lost 0 bases and J lost 4, with 12 bases in between. CDR3 in amino acids: CASSLARGAGTEAFF. The CDR3 DNA follows: TGTGCCAGCAGCTTAGCACGGGGGGCCGGCACTGAAGCTTTCTTT.

This clone came up a few times. This chain uses TRBV10-3 with TRBJ2-2; TRBD2 matches at 7 bases. The junction had 8 bases not matched to a gene; V was cut back by 3 bases and J by 4 bases. The CDR3 runs to 16 residues. The germline CDR1 and CDR2 sequences are ENHRY and SYGVKD. This CDR3 is CAISDLVWGGTGELFF. The CDR3, as DNA: TGTGCCATCAGTGACTTAGTGTGGGGGGGCACCGGGGAGCTGTTTTTT.

The V gene is TRBV21-1, the J gene TRBJ2-5; the table's TRBD2 call for D was not verified on the DNA. TRBV21-1 is a pseudogene segment. The CDR3 spans 15 residues. In nucleotides, the CDR3 is TGTGCCAGCAGCAAAGAGTGGAGGGTTCAAGAGACCCAGTACTTC. This translates into CASSKEWRVQETQYF.

The V call is TRBV6-5, the J call TRBJ1-2; the D gene is possibly TRBD1 (6 bases). The CDR3 covers 12 residues. The germline CDR1 and CDR2 sequences are MNHEY and SVGAGI. V shed 6 bases and J shed 7 bases, with 12 bases lying between them. CDR3 amino acids: CASRVGGIGYTF. The CDR3 DNA follows: TGTGCCAGCAGGGTAGGGGGTATTGGCTACACCTTC.

The chain couples TRBV24-1 to TRBJ1-2, with D tentatively TRBD1 (5 bases). Germline V lookup: CDR1 KGHDR, CDR2 SFDVKD. Trimming left V 4 bases short and J 4 bases short, with 12 bases between. The CDR3 has 14 amino acids. CDR3 residues: CATSDPTGFYGYTF. The CDR3 DNA reads TGTGCCACCAGTGACCCTACAGGATTCTATGGCTACACCTTC.

The chain links TRBV2 to TRBJ2-5, with a weak D call TRBD2 (6 bases). Germline values: CDR1 SNHLY, CDR2 FYNNEI. Trimming removed 8 bases from V and 1 base from J, with 17 bases in between. CDR3 length equals 15 residues. DNA of the CDR3: TGTGCCAGCGGGGGGAAACTAGGGCCCCAAGAGACCCAGTACTTC. The encoded protein is CASGGKLGPQETQYF. Full variable domain (rest looked up from reference TRBV2 and TRBJ2-5): EPEVTQTPSHQVTQMGQEVILRCVPISNHLYFYWYRQILGQKVEFLVSFYNNEISEKSEIFDDQFSVERPDGSNFTLKIRSTKLEDSAMYFCASGGKLGPQETQYFGPGTRLLVL.

The V call is TRBV5-5, the J call TRBJ1-1, with D possibly TRBD1 on 6 matching bases. Per the germline V gene, CDR1 is SGHKS and CDR2 is YYEKEE (reference sequence). V shed 4 bases and J shed 5 bases, with 18 bases lying between them. The CDR3 has 15 residues. Here the CDR3 DNA reads TGTGCCAGCAGCCCGTCAACAGGGTTCGGGACTGAAGCTTTCTTT. Protein product: CASSPSTGFGTEAFF.

The V call is TRBV6-2 or TRBV6-3, the J call TRBJ2-4; D gene uncertain. Looked up from germline, CDR1 is MNHEY and CDR2 is SVGEGT. CDR3 length: 18 amino acids. Trimming left V 6 bases short and J 2 bases short, with 23 bases between. The CDR3, as DNA: TGTGCCAGCAGCCAAAAACTACCCCTGGCTGGAACCAAAAACATTCAGTACTTC. As protein: CASSQKLPLAGTKNIQYF.

V gene TRBV5-4 combines with J gene TRBJ1-2; no definite D call. The germline gives CDR1 SGHNT, CDR2 YYREEE (reference sequence). V lost 3 bases and J 8 bases, leaving 14 bases between the germline ends. This CDR3 region has 13 residues. The CDR3 nucleotides read TGTGCCAGCAGCTCAGTCGGGGTTGAGGGCTACACCTTC. It codes for CASSSVGVEGYTF.

J is TRBJ2-7 and V is TRBV6-2 or TRBV6-3; possibly TRBD1 for D (5 bases). The V and J ends lost 6 bases and 4 bases respectively, with 13 bases between them. The CDR3 covers 13 residues. CDR1 and CDR2 from the germline V gene are MNHEY and SVGEGT. CDR3 residues: CASSIMQGYEQYV. For the CDR3, the DNA is TGTGCCAGCAGCATCATGCAGGGTTACGAGCAGTACGTC.

The gene calls are TRBV6-1 and TRBJ2-5, with D perhaps matching TRBD2 (6 bases). Germline lookup yields CDR1 MNHNS and CDR2 SASEGT. The CDR3 spans 16 residues. Between the trimmed V and J ends, which lost 3 bases and 5 bases, there was a span of 19 bases. CDR3 bases: TGTGCCAGCAGTGAGGCCCCGGGGAGGCCGGCGGAGACCCAGTACTTC. This translates into CASSEAPGRPAETQYF.